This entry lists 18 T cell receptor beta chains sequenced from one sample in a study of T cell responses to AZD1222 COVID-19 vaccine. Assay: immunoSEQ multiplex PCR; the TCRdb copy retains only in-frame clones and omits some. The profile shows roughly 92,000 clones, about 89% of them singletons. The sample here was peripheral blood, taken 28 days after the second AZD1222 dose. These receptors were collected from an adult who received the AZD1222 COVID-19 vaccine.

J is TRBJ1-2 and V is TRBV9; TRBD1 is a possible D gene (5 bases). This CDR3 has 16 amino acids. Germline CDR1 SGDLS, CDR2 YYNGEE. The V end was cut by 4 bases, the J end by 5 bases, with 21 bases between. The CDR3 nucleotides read TGTGCCAGCAGCCCCCGGTGGGGGGATGGTCTGTATGGCTACACCTTC. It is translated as CASSPRWGDGLYGYTF.

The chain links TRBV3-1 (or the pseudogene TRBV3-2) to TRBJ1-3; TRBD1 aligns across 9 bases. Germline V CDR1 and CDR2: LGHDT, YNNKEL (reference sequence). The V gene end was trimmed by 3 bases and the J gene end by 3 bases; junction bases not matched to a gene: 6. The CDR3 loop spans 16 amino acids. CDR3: CASSQGQGLGGNTIYF. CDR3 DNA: TGTGCCAGCAGCCAGGGACAGGGTCTAGGTGGAAACACCATATATTTT.

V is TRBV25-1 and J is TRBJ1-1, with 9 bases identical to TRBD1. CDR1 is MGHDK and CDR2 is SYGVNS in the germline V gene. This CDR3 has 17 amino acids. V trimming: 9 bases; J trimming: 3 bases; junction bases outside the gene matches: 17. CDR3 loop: CASPGTGYSHEYTEAFF. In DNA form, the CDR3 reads TGTGCCAGTCCCGGGACAGGGTATAGTCATGAGTACACTGAAGCTTTCTTT.

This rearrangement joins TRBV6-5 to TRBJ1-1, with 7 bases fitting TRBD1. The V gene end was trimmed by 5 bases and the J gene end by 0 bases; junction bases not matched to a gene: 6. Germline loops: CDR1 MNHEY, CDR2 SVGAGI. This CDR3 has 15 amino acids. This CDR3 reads CASSPPGQLNTEAFF. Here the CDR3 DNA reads TGTGCCAGCAGTCCCCCGGGACAGCTGAACACTGAAGCTTTCTTT.

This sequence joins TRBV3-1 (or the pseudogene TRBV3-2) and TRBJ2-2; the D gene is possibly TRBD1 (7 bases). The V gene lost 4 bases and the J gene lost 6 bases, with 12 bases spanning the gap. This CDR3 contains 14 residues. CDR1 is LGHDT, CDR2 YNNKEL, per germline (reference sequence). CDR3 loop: CASSLQGGSGELFF. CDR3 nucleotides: TGTGCCAGCAGCCTCCAGGGGGGATCCGGGGAGCTGTTTTTT.

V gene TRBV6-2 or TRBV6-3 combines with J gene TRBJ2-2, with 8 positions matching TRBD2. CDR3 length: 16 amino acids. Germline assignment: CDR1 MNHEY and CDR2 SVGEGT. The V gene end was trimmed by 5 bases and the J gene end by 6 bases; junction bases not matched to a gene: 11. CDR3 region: CASSKQGLGLAGELFF. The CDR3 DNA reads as TGTGCCAGCAGTAAACAGGGACTAGGGTTGGCCGGGGAGCTGTTTTTT.

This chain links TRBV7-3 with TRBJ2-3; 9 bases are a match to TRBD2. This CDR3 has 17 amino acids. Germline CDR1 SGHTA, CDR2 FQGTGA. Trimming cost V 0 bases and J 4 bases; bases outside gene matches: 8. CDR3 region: CASSLTGTSLGADTQYF. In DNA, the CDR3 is TGTGCCAGCAGCTTAACGGGGACTAGCCTCGGAGCAGATACGCAGTATTTT.

The DNA of the CDR3 is TGCGCCAGCAGCTTGGGACTAGCGGGGGGGAACACCGGGGAGCTGTTTTTT. As protein: CASSLGLAGGNTGELFF. The V gene is TRBV5-1, the J gene TRBJ2-2; TRBD2 matches 13 bases. Germline V gene data show CDR1 as SGHRS and CDR2 as YFSETQ. J gave up 1 base and V 0 bases, and 0 bases lay outside the gene matches. The CDR3 is 17 amino acids.

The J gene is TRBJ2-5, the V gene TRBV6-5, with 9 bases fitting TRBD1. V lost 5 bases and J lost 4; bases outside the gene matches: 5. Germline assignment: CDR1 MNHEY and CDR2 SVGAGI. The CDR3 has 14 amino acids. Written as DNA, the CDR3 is TGTGCCAGCAGTCCACAGGGGGCGGGAGAGACCCAGTACTTC. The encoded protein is CASSPQGAGETQYF.

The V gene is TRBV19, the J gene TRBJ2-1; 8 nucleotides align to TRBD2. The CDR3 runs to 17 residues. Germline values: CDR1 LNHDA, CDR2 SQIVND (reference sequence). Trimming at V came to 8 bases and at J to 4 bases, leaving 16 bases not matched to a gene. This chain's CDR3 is CASAQTGGGGPYNEQFF. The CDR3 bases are TGTGCCAGTGCACAGACCGGCGGCGGGGGGCCTTACAATGAGCAGTTCTTC.

CDR3 in amino acids: CSASGPGYTGELFF. CDR3 in DNA: TGCAGTGCTAGTGGCCCAGGGTACACCGGGGAGCTGTTTTTT. V gene TRBV20-1 combines with J gene TRBJ2-2, with D maybe TRBD1 (5 bases). Germline loops: CDR1 DFQATT, CDR2 SNEGSKA (reference sequence). Trimming pared 3 bases from V and 3 bases from J, leaving 11 bases between. CDR3 length equals 14 residues.

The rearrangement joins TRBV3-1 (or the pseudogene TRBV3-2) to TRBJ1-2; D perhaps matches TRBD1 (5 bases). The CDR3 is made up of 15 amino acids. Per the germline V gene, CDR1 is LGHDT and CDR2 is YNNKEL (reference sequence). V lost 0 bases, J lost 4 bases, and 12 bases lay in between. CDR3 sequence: CASSQDSGSGYGYTF. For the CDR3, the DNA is TGTGCCAGCAGCCAAGATTCAGGGTCGGGCTATGGCTACACCTTC.

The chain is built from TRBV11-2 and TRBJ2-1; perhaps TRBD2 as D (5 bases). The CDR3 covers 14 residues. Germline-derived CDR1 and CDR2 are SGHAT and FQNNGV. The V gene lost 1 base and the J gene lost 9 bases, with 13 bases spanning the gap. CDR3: CASSLGTTSFEQFF. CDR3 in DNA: TGTGCCAGCAGCTTAGGGACCACTAGTTTTGAGCAGTTCTTC.

The CDR3 loop reads CSVQNQGYTEAFF. The CDR3 coding sequence is TGCAGCGTTCAGAACCAGGGCTACACTGAAGCTTTCTTT. The chain has TRBV29-1 and TRBJ1-1, with D possibly being TRBD1 (5 bases). Germline values: CDR1 SQVTM, CDR2 ANQGSEA. The ends were cut back, 5 bases at V and 3 bases at J, with 13 bases in the middle. The CDR3 consists of 13 residues.

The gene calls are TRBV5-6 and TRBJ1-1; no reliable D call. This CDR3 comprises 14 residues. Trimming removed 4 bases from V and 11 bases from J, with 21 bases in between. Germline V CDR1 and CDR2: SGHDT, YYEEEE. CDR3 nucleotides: TGTGCCAGCAGCCCTACCACTCCTCCTCGGATTGCTTTCTTT. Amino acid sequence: CASSPTTPPRIAFF.

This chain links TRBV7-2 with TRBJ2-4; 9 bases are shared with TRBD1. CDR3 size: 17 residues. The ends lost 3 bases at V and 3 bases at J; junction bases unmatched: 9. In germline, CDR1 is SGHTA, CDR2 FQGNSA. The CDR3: CASSFPGQGFGKNIQYF. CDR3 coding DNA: TGTGCCAGCAGCTTCCCGGGACAGGGTTTTGGCAAAAACATTCAGTACTTC. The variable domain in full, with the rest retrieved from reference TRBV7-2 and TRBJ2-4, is GAGVSQSPSNKVTEKGKDVELRCDPISGHTALYWYRQSLGQGLEFLIYFQGNSAPDKSGLPSDRFSAERTGGSVSTLTIQRTQQEDSAVYLCASSFPGQGFGKNIQYFGAGTRLSVL.

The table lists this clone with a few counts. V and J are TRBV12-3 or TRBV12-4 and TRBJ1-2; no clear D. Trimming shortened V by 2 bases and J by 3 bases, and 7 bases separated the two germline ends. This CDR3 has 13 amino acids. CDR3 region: CASSLNRDYGYTF. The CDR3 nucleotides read TGTGCCAGCAGTTTAAACAGAGACTATGGCTACACCTTC.

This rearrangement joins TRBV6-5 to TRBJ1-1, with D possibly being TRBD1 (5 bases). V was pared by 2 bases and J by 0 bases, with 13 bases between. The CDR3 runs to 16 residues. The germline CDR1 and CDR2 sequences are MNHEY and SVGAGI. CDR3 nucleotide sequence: TGTGCCAGCAGTTACGCCCAGGGTGGAATGAACACTGAAGCTTTCTTT. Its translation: CASSYAQGGMNTEAFF.